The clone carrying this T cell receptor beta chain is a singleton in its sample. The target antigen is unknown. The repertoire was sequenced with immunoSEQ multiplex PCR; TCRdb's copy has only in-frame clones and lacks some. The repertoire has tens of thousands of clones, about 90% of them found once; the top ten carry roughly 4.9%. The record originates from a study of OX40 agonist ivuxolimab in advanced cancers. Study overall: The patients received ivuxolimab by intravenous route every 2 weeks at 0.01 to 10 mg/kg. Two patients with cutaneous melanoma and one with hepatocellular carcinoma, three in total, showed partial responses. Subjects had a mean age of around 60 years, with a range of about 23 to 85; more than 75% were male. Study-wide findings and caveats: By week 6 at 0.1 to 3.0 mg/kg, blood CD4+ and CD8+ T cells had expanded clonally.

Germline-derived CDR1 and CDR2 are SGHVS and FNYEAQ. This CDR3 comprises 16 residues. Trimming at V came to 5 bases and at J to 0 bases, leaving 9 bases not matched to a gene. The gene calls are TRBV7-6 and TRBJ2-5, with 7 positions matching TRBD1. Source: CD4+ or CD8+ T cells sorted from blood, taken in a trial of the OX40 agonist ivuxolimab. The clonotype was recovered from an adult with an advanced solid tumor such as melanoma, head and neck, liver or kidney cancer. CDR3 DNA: TGTGCCAGCAGCGCCCTGGGACAGCCGTACCAAGAGACCCAGTACTTC. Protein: CASSALGQPYQETQYF. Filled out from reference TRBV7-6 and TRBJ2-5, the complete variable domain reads GAGVSQSPRYKVTKRGQDVALRCDPISGHVSLYWYRQALGQGPEFLTYFNYEAQQDKSGLPNDRFSAERPEGSISTLTIQRTEQRDSAMYRCASSALGQPYQETQYFGPGTRLLVL.